The 10 T cell receptor beta chains listed next were all sequenced from one sample in a study of human T cells and chemical hapten exposure. The time point here: patch test 1, 2 weeks after DPC sensitization. Treatment in this sample: therapeutic diphenylcyclopropenone sensitization with weekly scalp DPC. TCRdb reanalysed the RACE reads using MiXCR and keeps one entry per CDR3 protein. The data hold 60,000 to 80,000 distinct CDR3 sequences, with around a third observed a single time. Sequencing used whole blood, obtained in connection with sensitization to the hapten diphenylcyclopropenone (DPC). The receptors shown here come from a man between 40 and 49 years old with alopecia areata. Some clones in this sample may be carry-over from other donors' samples.

This clonotype has just a few counts. V gene TRBV7-9 combines with J gene TRBJ2-3; weak D call: TRBD1 (6 bases). The V end was cut by 4 bases, the J end by 0 bases, with 20 bases between. The CDR3 length is 18 residues. CDR1 is SEHNR and CDR2 is FQNEAQ in the germline V gene (reference sequence). The CDR3 sequence: CASSSRLDSQLSTDTQYF. Here the CDR3 DNA reads TGTGCCAGCAGCTCAAGATTGGACAGCCAACTCAGCACAGATACGCAGTATTTT.

This clonotype has more than one count but fewer than ten. The chain carries TRBV28 and TRBJ2-1, with 10 bases matching TRBD2. After removal of 4 bases from V and 7 bases from J, the junction contained 13 bases not matched to a gene. There are 17 residues in the CDR3. CDR1 is MDHEN and CDR2 is SYDVKM in the germline V gene. CDR3 DNA sequence: TGTGCCAGCAGTTCCGACGAAACAGGACTAGCGGCTAATGAGCAGTTCTTC. Translation gives CASSSDETGLAANEQFF.

This rearrangement joins TRBV20-1 to TRBJ2-3; 10 bases align to TRBD2. The CDR3 runs 16 residues. The trim removed 3 bases at V and 3 bases at J, leaving 9 bases unmatched. The V gene's germline CDR1 is DFQATT and CDR2 SNEGSKA (reference sequence). The CDR3 sequence is CSASGPLAGATDTQYF. CDR3 bases: TGCAGTGCTAGCGGGCCCCTAGCGGGGGCAACAGATACGCAGTATTTT.

In this sample, this clonotype turned up a few times. J is TRBJ1-5 and V is TRBV6-1, with D possibly being TRBD1 (5 bases). This CDR3 is built from 15 residues. V was cut by 5 bases and J by 5 bases, with 16 bases left in between. In germline, CDR1 is MNHNS, CDR2 SASEGT. The CDR3 protein is CASSLPSRGDQPQHF. The CDR3, as DNA: TGTGCCAGCAGTCTCCCGAGCCGGGGGGATCAGCCCCAGCATTTT.

This clonotype was observed a handful of times. The chain links TRBV29-1 to TRBJ1-1, with 7 bases identical to TRBD1. The CDR3 is 19 amino acids. Germline CDR1 is SQVTM and CDR2 is ANQGSEA. V was pared by 2 bases and J by 1 base, with 19 bases of the junction left unmatched. The chain's CDR3 is CSVEHPLGKRGQRNTEAFF. The CDR3 DNA follows: TGCAGCGTTGAACACCCACTGGGAAAACGGGGACAGAGGAACACTGAAGCTTTCTTT.

V usage is TRBV7-2 and J usage is TRBJ2-3; 7 bases are shared with TRBD1. The CDR3 contains 18 residues. Germline V lookup: CDR1 SGHTA, CDR2 FQGNSA. The junction had 15 bases not matched to a gene; V was cut back by 4 bases and J by 2 bases. The CDR3 nucleotides read TGTGCCAGCAGCTACGACAGGGACGGATGGTCTTACACAGATACGCAGTATTTT. It translates to CASSYDRDGWSYTDTQYF.

This clonotype came up a few times. V and J are TRBV27 and TRBJ1-1; possibly TRBD1 for D (5 bases). This CDR3 is built from 12 residues. V was shortened by 9 bases and J by 3 bases, with 11 bases between the two germline ends. Looked up from germline, CDR1 is MNHEY and CDR2 is SMNVEV (reference sequence). CDR3 nucleotides: TGTGCCAGTCGGGACGTGTACACTGAAGCTTTCTTT. This gives the protein CASRDVYTEAFF.

This clonotype was seen a handful of times. The chain employs TRBV20-1 and TRBJ2-1; weak D call: TRBD2 (6 bases). CDR1 and CDR2 (germline): DFQATT, SNEGSKA (reference sequence). The CDR3 length is 14 residues. V was shortened by 1 base and J by 4 bases, with 11 bases between the two germline ends. CDR3 sequence: CSARGDSTYNEQFF. Written as DNA, the CDR3 is TGCAGTGCTAGAGGGGACTCCACGTACAATGAGCAGTTCTTC.

The chain joins TRBV6-9 to TRBJ2-2, with 11 bases aligning to TRBD2. V was clipped by 3 bases and J by 4 bases; unmatched bases: 10. Germline V gene lookup returns CDR1 MNHGY and CDR2 SVAAGI. The length of the CDR3 is 18 residues. The CDR3 here is CASSYLWTLAGGTGELFF. The CDR3 nucleotides read TGTGCCAGCAGTTACTTATGGACCCTAGCGGGAGGCACCGGGGAGCTGTTTTTT.

Here the CDR3 reads CASSFRGAYEQYF. DNA of the CDR3: TGTGCCAGCAGTTTCAGGGGGGCCTACGAGCAGTACTTC. The V gene is TRBV27, the J gene TRBJ2-7; maybe TRBD1 (7 bases). Germline assignment: CDR1 MNHEY and CDR2 SMNVEV (reference sequence). Trimming cost V 3 bases and J 2 bases, with 8 bases left between them. The CDR3 is 13 residues long.